These 3 T cell receptor beta chains were sequenced from one sample in a study of CD8 T cells in Susac syndrome. RNA amounts of roughly 0.45 to 1 ug underwent reverse transcription with random hexamers. TCRdb reanalysed the immunoSEQ multiplex PCR reads using MiXCR and keeps one entry per CDR3 protein. This sample has about 180,000 distinct CDR3 sequences, with approximately 94% found just once. Input material: CD4+ T cells from PBMCs. The source is a human donor with multiple sclerosis.

The CDR3 loop is CASSSQYSNQPQHF. The CDR3 DNA is TGTGCCAGCAGTTCCCAGTATAGCAATCAGCCCCAGCATTTT. V and J are TRBV12-3 or TRBV12-4 and TRBJ1-5; no clear D. This CDR3 spans 14 amino acids. V lost 4 bases and J 0 bases, leaving 7 bases between the germline ends.

The chain uses TRBV14 and TRBJ2-3; the D is unclear. Germline lookup yields CDR1 SGHDN and CDR2 FVKESK. V lost 5 bases and J lost 0, with 12 bases in between. The CDR3 sequence is 15 residues long. This CDR3 reads CASSAWSSSTDTQYF. DNA of the CDR3: TGTGCCAGCAGCGCCTGGAGTTCTAGCACAGATACGCAGTATTTT.

The gene calls are TRBV15 and TRBJ2-1; no reliable D call. V gave up 6 bases and J gave up 7 bases, with 19 bases separating them. Per germline, CDR1 LNHNV and CDR2 YYDKDF (reference sequence). The CDR3 has 15 amino acids. CDR3 region: CATSRFAMSLNEQFF. As DNA, the CDR3 is TGTGCCACCAGTAGGTTTGCTATGAGTTTGAATGAGCAGTTCTTC.